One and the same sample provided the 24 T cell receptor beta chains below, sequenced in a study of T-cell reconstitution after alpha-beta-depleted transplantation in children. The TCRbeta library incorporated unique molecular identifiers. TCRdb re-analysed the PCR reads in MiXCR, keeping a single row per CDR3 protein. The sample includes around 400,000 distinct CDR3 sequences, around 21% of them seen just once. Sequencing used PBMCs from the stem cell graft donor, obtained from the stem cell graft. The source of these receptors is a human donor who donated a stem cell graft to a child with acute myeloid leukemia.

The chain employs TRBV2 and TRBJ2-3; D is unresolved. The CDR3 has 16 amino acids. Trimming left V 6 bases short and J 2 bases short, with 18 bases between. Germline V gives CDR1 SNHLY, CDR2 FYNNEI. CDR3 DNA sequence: TGTGCCAGCAGACCCCTCCTATGGTCCGACACAGATACGCAGTATTTT. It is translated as CASRPLLWSDTDTQYF.

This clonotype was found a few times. CDR3 sequence reads: CSVEAGGFGYGYTF. In DNA, the CDR3 is TGCAGCGTTGAAGCAGGGGGCTTTGGCTATGGCTACACCTTC. The chain employs TRBV29-1 and TRBJ1-2, with 8 bases that match TRBD1. In germline, CDR1 is SQVTM, CDR2 ANQGSEA. This CDR3 region has 14 residues. V gave up 1 base and J gave up 4 bases; unmatched junction bases: 5.

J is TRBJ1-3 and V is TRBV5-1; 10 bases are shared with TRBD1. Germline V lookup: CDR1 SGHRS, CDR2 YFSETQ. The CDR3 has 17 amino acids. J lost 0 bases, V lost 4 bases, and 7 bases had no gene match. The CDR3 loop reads CASSPGTGVLSGNTIYF. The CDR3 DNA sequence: TGCGCCAGCAGCCCCGGGACAGGGGTCCTCTCTGGAAACACCATATATTTT.

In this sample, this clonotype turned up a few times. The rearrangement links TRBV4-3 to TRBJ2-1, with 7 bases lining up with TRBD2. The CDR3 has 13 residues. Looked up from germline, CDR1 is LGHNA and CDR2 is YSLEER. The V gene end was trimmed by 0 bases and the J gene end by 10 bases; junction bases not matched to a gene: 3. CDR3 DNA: TGCGCCAGCAGCCAAGATCCCGGGAGGGAGCAGTTCTTC. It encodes CASSQDPGREQFF.

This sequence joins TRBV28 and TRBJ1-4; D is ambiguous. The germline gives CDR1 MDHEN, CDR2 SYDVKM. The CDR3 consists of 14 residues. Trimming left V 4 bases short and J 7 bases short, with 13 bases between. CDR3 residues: CASSSWVDGEKLFF. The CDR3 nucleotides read TGTGCCAGCAGTTCGTGGGTAGACGGTGAAAAACTGTTTTTT.

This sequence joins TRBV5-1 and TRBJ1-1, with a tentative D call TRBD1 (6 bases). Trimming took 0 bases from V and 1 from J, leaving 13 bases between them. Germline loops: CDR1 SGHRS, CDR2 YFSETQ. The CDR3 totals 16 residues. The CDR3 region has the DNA TGCGCCAGCAGCTTGGCCGGGGGGGCTGGGAACACTGAAGCTTTCTTT. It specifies CASSLAGGAGNTEAFF.

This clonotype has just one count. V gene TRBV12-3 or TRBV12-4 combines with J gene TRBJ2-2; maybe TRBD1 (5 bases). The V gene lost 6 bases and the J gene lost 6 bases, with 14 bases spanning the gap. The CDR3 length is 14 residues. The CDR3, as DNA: TGTGCCAGCAGCTCTCCTGGGGCAGCCGGGGAGCTGTTTTTT. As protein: CASSSPGAAGELFF.

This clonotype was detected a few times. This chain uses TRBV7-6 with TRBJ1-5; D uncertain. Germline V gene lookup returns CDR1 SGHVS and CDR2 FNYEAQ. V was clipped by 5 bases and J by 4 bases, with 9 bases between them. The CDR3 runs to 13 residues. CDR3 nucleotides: TGTGCCAGCAGCACGAGGGAGAATCAGCCCCAGCATTTT. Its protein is CASSTRENQPQHF.

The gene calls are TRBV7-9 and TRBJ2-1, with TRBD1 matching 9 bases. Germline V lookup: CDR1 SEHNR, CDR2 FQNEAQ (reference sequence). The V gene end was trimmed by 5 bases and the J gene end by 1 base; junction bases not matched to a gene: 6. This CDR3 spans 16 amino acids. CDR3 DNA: TGTGCCAGCAGCCCAGCAGGGACAGGGTCCTACAATGAGCAGTTCTTC. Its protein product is CASSPAGTGSYNEQFF. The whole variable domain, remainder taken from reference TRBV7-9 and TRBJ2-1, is DTGVSQNPRHKITKRGQNVTFRCDPISEHNRLYWYRQTLGQGPEFLTYFQNEAQLEKSRLLSDRFSAERPKGSFSTLEIQRTEQGDSAMYLCASSPAGTGSYNEQFFGPGTRLTVL.

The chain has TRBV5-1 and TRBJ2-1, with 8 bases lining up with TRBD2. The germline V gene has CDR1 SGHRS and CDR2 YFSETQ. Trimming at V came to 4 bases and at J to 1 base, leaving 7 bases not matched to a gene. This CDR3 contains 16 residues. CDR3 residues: CASSVSGDASYNEQFF. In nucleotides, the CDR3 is TGCGCCAGCAGCGTTAGCGGGGACGCGTCCTACAATGAGCAGTTCTTC.

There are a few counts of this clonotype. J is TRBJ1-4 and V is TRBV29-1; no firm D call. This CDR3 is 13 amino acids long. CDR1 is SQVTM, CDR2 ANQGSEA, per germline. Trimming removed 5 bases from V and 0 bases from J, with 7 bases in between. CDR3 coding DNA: TGCAGCGTTCGAGAGTCAACTAATGAAAAACTGTTTTTT. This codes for CSVRESTNEKLFF. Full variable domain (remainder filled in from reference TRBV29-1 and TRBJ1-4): SAVISQKPSRDICQRGTSLTIQCQVDSQVTMMFWYRQQPGQSLTLIATANQGSEATYESGFVIDKFPISRPNLTFSTLTVSNMSPEDSSIYLCSVRESTNEKLFFGSGTQLSVL.

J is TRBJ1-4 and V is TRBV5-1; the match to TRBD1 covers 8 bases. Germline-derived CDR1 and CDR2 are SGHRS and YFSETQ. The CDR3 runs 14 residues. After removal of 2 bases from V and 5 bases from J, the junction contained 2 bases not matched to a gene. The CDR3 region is CASSFGQGNEKLFF. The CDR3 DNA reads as TGCGCCAGCAGCTTTGGACAGGGCAATGAAAAACTGTTTTTT.

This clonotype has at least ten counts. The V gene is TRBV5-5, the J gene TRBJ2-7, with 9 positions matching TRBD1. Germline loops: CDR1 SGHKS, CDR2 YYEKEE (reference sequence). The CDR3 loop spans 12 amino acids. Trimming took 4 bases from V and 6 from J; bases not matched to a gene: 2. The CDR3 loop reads CASSPDRGEQYF. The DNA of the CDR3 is TGTGCCAGCAGCCCGGACAGGGGCGAGCAGTACTTC.

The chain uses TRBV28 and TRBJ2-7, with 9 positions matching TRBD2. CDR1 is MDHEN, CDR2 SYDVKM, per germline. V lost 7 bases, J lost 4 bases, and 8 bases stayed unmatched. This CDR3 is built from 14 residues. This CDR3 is CASTLSGSQYEQYF. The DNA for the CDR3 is TGTGCCAGCACCCTTAGCGGGAGTCAGTACGAGCAGTACTTC.

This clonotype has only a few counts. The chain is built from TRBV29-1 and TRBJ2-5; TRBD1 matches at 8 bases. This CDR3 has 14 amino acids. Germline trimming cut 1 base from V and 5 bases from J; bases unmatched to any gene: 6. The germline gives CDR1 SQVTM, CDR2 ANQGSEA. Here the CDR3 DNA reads TGCAGCGTTGAAGGGACAGGGAGAGGGGAGACCCAGTACTTC. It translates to CSVEGTGRGETQYF.

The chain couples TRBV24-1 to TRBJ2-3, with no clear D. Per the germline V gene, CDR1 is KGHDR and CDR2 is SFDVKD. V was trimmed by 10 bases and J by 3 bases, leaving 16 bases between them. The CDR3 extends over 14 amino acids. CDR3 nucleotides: TGTGCCACAAGAGCTGCTGCTTCTACAGATACGCAGTATTTT. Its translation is CATRAAASTDTQYF.

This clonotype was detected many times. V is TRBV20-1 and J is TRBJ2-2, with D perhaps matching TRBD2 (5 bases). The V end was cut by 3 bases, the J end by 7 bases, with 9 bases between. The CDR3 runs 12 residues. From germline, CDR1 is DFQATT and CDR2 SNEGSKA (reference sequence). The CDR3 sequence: CSASGMGGELFF. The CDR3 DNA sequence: TGCAGTGCTAGCGGGATGGGCGGGGAGCTGTTTTTT.

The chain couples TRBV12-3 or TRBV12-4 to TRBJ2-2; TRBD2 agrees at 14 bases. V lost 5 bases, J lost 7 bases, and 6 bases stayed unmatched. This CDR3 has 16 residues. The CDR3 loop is CASSLPGLAGVGELFF. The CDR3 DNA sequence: TGTGCCAGCAGTCTCCCGGGACTAGCGGGAGTCGGGGAGCTGTTTTTT.

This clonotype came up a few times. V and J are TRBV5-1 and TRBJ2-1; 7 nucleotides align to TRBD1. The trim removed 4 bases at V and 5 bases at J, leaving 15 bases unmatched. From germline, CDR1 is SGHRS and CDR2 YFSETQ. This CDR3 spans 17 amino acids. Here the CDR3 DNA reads TGCGCCAGCAGCCCCCGCACCCCACGGGACAGTAACAATGAGCAGTTCTTC. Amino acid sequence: CASSPRTPRDSNNEQFF.

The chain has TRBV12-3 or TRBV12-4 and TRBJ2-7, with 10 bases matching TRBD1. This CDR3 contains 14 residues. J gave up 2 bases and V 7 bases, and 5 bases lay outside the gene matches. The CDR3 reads CASTGQGGTYEQYF. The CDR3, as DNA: TGTGCCAGCACCGGACAGGGGGGAACCTACGAGCAGTACTTC.

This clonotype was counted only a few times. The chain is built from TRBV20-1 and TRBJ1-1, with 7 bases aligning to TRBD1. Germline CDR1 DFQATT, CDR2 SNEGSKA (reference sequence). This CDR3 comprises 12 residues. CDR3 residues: CSPPEGTDEAFF. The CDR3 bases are TGCAGCCCACCCGAAGGGACAGATGAAGCTTTCTTT.

CDR3 sequence: CASSRALSSTF. The CDR3 DNA is TGTGCCAGCAGCCGGGCTTTATCTTCCACCTTC. The chain is built from TRBV5-6 and TRBJ1-2; no reliable D call. Looked up from germline, CDR1 is SGHDT and CDR2 is YYEEEE. The CDR3 runs 11 residues. The V end lost 4 bases, the J end lost 13 bases, and 14 bases lay between the germline ends.

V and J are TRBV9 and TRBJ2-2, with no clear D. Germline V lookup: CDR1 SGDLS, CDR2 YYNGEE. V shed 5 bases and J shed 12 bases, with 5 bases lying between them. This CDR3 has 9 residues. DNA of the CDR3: TGTGCCAGCAGGGACCAGCTGTTTTTT. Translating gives CASRDQLFF.

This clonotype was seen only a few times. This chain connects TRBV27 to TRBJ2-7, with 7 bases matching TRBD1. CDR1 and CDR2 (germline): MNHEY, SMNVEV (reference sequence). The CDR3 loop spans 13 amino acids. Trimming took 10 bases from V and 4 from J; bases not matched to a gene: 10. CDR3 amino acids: CATRSGQSYEQYF. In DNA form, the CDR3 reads TGTGCCACCCGATCGGGACAGTCTTACGAGCAGTACTTC.